This TCR beta chain was profiled in a study of regulatory T cells in long-lasting Graves disease. Germline CDR1 LGHNT, CDR2 FRNRAP. This CDR3 comprises 13 residues. The V segment lost 7 bases and the J segment 5 bases; nucleotides outside the gene matches: 5. In its sample, this clonotype was seen many times. Time point noted: newly diagnosed GD, antithyroid drugs for less than 3 months. Scientists built the TCR library using RNA that was extracted from PBMCs. It was by American Thyroid Association guidelines that Graves' disease was diagnosed. Libraries of TCR beta came from iRepertoire HTBI primers plus Arm-PCR of CDR3 regions. Via MiXCR, TCRdb re-called the multiplex PCR reads, giving one row per CDR3 protein. Among 580,000 or so distinct CDR3 sequences listed, around 16% were seen once. The sample was also linked to a second study, of T cells in Graves' hyperthyroidism and ophthalmopathy. That work adds: HTBI primers drove first-round RT-PCR of the TCR CDR3.

This TCR was recovered from a man younger than 35 with Graves disease. This chain connects TRBV12-5 to TRBJ2-1; 7 nucleotides agree with TRBD2. This material consisted of peripheral blood mononuclear cells (PBMCs), taken at new diagnosis, from a patient treated with antithyroid drugs. CDR3 residues: CASAAGTNNEQFF. For the CDR3, the DNA is TGTGCTAGTGCAGCAGGGACTAACAATGAGCAGTTCTTC.